This T cell receptor beta chain was captured by sequencing in a study of blood T cell repertoires in COVID-19. Background on the study: Samples representing acute and convalescent COVID-19 were sourced from the United States, Italy and Spain. The analysed material was cDNA or gDNA that came from T cells, B-cell-depleted T cells, or PBMCs.

In the authors' workflow: Reference gene primer amplification gave nucleated cell count estimates. The method was immunoSEQ multiplex PCR; TCRdb's version includes in-frame clones alone and lacks a portion of them. V, J and clone size were drawn from that table, and D and trimming were deduced from the DNA. The table lists roughly 200,000 clones, roughly 80% of them singletons. The CDR3 consists of 14 residues. Germline V lookup: CDR1 MDHEN, CDR2 SYDVKM. V shed 6 bases and J shed 9 bases, with 18 bases lying between them. The rearrangement uses TRBV28 and TRBJ2-1, with D unclear. Material for sequencing was peripheral blood. This TCR was recovered from an elderly woman with acute or convalescent COVID-19. The CDR3 loop is CASRLLPVPGEQFF. Here the CDR3 DNA reads TGTGCCAGCAGACTTCTCCCGGTGCCGGGTGAGCAGTTCTTC.